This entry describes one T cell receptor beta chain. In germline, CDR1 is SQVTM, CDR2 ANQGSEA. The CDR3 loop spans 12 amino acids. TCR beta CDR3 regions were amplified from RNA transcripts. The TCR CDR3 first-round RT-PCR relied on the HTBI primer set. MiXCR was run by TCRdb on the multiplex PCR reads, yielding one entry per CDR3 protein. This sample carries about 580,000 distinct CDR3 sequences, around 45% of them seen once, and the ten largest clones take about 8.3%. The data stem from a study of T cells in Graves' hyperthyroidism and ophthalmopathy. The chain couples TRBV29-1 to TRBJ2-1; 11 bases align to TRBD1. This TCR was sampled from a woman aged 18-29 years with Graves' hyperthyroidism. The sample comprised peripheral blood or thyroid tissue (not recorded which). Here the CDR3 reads CNVGTGGNEQFF. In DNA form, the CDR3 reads TGCAACGTCGGGACAGGGGGGAATGAGCAGTTCTTC.